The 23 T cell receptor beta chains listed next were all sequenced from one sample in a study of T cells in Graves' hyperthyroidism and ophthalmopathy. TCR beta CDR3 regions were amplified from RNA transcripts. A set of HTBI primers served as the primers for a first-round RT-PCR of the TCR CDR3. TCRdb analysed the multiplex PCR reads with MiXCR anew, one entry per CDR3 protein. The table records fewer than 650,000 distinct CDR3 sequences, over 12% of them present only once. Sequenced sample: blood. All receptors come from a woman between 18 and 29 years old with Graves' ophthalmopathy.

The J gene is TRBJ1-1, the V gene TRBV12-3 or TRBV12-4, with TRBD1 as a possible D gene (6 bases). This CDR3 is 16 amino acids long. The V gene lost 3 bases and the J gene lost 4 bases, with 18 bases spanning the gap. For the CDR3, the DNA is TGTGCCAGCAGTTTGAGGCAGTTAGGGGGGAGCACTGAAGCTTTCTTT. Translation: CASSLRQLGGSTEAFF.

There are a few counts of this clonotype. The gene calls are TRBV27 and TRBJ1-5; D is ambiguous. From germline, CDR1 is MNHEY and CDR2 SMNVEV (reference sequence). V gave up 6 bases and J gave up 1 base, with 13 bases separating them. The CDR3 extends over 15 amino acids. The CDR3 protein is CASRMSVGSNQPQHF. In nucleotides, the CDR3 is TGTGCCAGCAGGATGTCCGTGGGAAGCAATCAGCCCCAGCATTTT.

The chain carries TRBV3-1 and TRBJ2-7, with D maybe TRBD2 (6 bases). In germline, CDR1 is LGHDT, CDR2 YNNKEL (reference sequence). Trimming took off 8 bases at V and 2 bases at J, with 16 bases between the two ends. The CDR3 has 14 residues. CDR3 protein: CASVHSGSPYEQYF. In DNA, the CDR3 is TGTGCCAGCGTACATAGCGGATCGCCCTACGAGCAGTACTTC.

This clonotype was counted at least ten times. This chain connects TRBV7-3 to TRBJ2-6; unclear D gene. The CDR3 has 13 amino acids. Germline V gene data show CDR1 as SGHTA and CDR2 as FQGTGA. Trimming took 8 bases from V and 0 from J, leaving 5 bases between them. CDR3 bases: TGTGCCAGCGGCACCTCTGGGGCCAACGTCCTGACTTTC. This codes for CASGTSGANVLTF.

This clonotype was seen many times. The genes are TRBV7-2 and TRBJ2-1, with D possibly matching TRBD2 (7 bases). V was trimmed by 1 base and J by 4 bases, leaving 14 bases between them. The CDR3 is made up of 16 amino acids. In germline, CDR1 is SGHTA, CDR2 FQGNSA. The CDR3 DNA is TGTGCCAGCAGCTTAGGGGGGGCGGGAGTTTACAATGAGCAGTTCTTC. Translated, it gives CASSLGGAGVYNEQFF.

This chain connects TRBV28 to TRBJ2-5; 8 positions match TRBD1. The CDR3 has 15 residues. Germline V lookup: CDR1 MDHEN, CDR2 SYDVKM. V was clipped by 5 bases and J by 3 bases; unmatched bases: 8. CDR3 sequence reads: CASSPPDRAKETQYF. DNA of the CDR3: TGTGCCAGCAGTCCCCCGGACAGGGCTAAAGAGACCCAGTACTTC.

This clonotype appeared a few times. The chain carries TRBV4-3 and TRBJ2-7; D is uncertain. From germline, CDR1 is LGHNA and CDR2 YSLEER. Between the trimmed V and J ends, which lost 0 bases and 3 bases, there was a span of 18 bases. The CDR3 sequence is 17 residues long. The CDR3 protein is CASSQEVYRPPDYEQYF. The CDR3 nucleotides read TGCGCCAGCAGCCAAGAGGTTTACCGTCCACCCGACTACGAGCAGTACTTC.

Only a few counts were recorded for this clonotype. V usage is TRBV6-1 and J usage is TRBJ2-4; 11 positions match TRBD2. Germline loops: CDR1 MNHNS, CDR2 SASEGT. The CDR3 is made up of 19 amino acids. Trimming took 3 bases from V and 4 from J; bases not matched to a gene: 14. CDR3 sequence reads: CASSDKGFWTSGLKNIQYF. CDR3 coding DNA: TGTGCCAGCAGTGACAAGGGGTTCTGGACTAGCGGGCTTAAAAACATTCAGTACTTC.

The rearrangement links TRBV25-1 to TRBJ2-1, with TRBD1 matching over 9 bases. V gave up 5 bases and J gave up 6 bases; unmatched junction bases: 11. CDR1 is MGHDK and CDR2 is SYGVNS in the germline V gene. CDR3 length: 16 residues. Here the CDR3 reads CASSPTKPGQGNEQFF. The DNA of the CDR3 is TGTGCCAGCAGTCCAACTAAACCGGGACAGGGCAATGAGCAGTTCTTC.

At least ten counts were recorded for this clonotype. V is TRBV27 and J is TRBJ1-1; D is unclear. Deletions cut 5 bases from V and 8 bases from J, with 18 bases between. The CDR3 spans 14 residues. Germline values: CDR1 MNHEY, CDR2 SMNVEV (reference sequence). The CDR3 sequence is CASSTHLVGSEAFF. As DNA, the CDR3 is TGTGCCAGCAGTACCCATTTAGTAGGCTCCGAAGCTTTCTTT.

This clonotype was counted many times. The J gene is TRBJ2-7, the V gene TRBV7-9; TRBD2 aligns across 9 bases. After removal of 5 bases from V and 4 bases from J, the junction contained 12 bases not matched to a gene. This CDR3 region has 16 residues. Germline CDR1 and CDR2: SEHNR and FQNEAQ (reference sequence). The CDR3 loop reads CASSIGTSRDVYEQYF. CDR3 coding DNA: TGTGCCAGCAGCATCGGGACTAGCAGGGATGTATACGAGCAGTACTTC. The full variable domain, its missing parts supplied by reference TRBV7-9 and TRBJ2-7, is DTGVSQNPRHKITKRGQNVTFRCDPISEHNRLYWYRQTLGQGPEFLTYFQNEAQLEKSRLLSDRFSAERPKGSFSTLEIQRTEQGDSAMYLCASSIGTSRDVYEQYFGPGTRLTVT.

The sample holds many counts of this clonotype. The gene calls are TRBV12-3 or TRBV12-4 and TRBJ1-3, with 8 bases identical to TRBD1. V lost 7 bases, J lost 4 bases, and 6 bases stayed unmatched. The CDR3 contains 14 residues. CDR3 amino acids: CASKGQVSGNTIYF. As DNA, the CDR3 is TGTGCCAGCAAGGGACAGGTTTCAGGAAACACCATATATTTT.

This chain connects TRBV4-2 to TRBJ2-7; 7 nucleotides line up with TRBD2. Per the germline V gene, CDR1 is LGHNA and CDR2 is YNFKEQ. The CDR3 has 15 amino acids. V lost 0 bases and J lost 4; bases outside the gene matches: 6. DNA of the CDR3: TGTGCCAGCAGCCAAGAGGGAGGGCCGCGATACGAGCAGTACTTC. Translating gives CASSQEGGPRYEQYF.

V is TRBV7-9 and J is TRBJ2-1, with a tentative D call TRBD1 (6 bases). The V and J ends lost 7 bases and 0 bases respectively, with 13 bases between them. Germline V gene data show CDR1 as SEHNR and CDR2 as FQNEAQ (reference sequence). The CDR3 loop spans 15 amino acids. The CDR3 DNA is TGTGCCAGCAAAGGACAGCAAAACTCCTACAATGAGCAGTTCTTC. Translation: CASKGQQNSYNEQFF.

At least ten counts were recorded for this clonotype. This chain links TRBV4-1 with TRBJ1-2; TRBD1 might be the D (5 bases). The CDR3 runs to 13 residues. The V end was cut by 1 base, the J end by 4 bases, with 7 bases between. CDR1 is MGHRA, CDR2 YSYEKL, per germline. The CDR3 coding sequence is TGCGCCAGCAGCCAAGCCCAGGGCTATGGCTACACCTTC. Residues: CASSQAQGYGYTF.

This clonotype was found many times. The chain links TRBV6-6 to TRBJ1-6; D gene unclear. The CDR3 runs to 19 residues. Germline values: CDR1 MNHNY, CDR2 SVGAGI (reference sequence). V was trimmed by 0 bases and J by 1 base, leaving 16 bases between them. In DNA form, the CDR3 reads TGTGCCAGCAGTTACTCTGGCAGGACGGAGCTTTCCTATAATTCACCCCTCCACTTT. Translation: CASSYSGRTELSYNSPLHF.

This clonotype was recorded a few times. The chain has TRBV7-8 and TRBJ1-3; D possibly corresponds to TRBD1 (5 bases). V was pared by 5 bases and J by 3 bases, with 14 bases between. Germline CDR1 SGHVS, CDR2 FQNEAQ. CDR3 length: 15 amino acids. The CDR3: CASSPRGISGNTIYF. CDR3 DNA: TGTGCCAGCAGCCCACGGGGGATAAGTGGAAACACCATATATTTT.

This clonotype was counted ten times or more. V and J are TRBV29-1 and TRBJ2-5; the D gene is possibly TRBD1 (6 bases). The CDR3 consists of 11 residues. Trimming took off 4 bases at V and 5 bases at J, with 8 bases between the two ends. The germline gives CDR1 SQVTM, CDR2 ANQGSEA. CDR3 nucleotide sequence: TGCAGCGTTGCAGGGGCCGAGACCCAGTACTTC. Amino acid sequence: CSVAGAETQYF.

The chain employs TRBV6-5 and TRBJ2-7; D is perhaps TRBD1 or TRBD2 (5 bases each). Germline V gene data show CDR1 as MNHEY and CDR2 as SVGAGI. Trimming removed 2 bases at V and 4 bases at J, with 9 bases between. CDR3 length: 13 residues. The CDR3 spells CASSYRDGYEQYF. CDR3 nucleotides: TGTGCCAGCAGTTACCGGGACGGTTACGAGCAGTACTTC.

For the CDR3, the DNA is TGTGCCAGCAGTGAAGACACCCCCTCTGGAAACACCATATATTTT. Translated: CASSEDTPSGNTIYF. The chain couples TRBV2 to TRBJ1-3; D is unclear. This CDR3 spans 15 amino acids. Trimming pared 1 base from V and 0 bases from J, leaving 7 bases between. Germline lookup yields CDR1 SNHLY and CDR2 FYNNEI.

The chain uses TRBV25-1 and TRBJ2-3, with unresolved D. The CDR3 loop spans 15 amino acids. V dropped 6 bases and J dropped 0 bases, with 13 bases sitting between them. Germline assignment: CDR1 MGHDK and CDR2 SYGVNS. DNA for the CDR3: TGTGCCAGCAGCGTCCCCGGGCCCAGCACAGATACGCAGTATTTT. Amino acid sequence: CASSVPGPSTDTQYF.

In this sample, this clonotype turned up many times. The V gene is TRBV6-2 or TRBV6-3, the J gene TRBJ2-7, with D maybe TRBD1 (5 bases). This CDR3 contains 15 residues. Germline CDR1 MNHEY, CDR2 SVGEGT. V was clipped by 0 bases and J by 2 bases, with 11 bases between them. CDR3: CASSYSLDSTYEQYF. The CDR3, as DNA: TGTGCCAGCAGTTACTCCCTCGACAGTACCTACGAGCAGTACTTC.

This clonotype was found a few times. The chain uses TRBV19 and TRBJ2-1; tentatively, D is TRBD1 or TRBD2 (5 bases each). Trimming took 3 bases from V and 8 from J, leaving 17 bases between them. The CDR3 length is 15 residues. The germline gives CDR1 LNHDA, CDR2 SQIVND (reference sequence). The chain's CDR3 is CASSIGAGLPDEQFF. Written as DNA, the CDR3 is TGTGCCAGTAGTATCGGGGCAGGGCTTCCGGATGAGCAGTTCTTC. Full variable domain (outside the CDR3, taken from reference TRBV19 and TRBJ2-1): DGGITQSPKYLFRKEGQNVTLSCEQNLNHDAMYWYRQDPGQGLRLIYYSQIVNDFQKGDIAEGYSVSREKKESFPLTVTSAQKNPTAFYLCASSIGAGLPDEQFFGPGTRLTVL.